The 23 T cell receptor beta chains below were found in one sample sequenced in a study of blood T cells in healthy people across ages. For the second PCR, which ran for about 6 to 11 cycles, a sample-barcoded 5' primer and a J-beta primer mix were used. TCRdb re-called the 5' RACE reads with MiXCR, one entry per CDR3 protein. Of just under 900,000 distinct CDR3 sequences in the sample, under 35% were seen once. Material for sequencing was blood. These TCRs come from an elderly woman in good health.

A word on this clonotype: A read error may explain this, as a much larger clone is one base away. The chain has TRBV20-1 and TRBJ2-3; D ambiguous. Germline loops: CDR1 DFQATT, CDR2 SNEGSKA (reference sequence). The CDR3 runs 12 residues. The CDR3 sequence: CRADLNTDTQYF. The CDR3 DNA reads TGCAGGGCTGACCTTAACACAGATACGCAGTATTTT.

This clonotype was observed many times. The V call is TRBV20-1, the J call TRBJ1-2, with a possible D match to TRBD1 (5 bases). Germline CDR1 DFQATT, CDR2 SNEGSKA (reference sequence). This CDR3 is 14 amino acids long. V was trimmed by 6 bases and J by 3 bases, leaving 17 bases between them. CDR3 nucleotide sequence: TGCAGTGCCCAGGGTAAGGGATTCGACTATGGCTACACCTTC. Translated, it gives CSAQGKGFDYGYTF.

This clonotype was seen a single time. This sequence joins TRBV20-1 and TRBJ2-3; D call uncertain. Trimming pared 5 bases from V and 0 bases from J, leaving 9 bases between. Germline CDR1 DFQATT, CDR2 SNEGSKA (reference sequence). This CDR3 region has 13 residues. The chain's CDR3 is CSALGYSTDTQYF. CDR3 coding DNA: TGCAGTGCTTTAGGGTACAGCACAGATACGCAGTATTTT.

This clonotype has just a few counts. The rearrangement links TRBV19 to TRBJ1-1; TRBD1 might be the D (6 bases). The CDR3 extends over 14 amino acids. Trimming stripped 4 bases from V and 3 bases from J, with 12 bases between. Germline loops: CDR1 LNHDA, CDR2 SQIVND (reference sequence). The CDR3 coding sequence is TGTGCCAGTAGTACCTACAGGGACGACACTGAAGCTTTCTTT. The encoded protein is CASSTYRDDTEAFF.

This clonotype was seen a few times. This chain connects TRBV19 to TRBJ2-1; 8 bases match TRBD2. The germline gives CDR1 LNHDA, CDR2 SQIVND (reference sequence). Losses at the gene ends were 3 bases for V and 4 bases for J; bases not matched to a gene: 8. The CDR3 runs 16 residues. CDR3 DNA sequence: TGTGCCAGTAGTATCGGGGGGGCGGGATTTTACAATGAGCAGTTCTTC. Protein product: CASSIGGAGFYNEQFF.

The chain carries TRBV20-1 and TRBJ1-5, with D unclear. V was shortened by 6 bases and J by 6 bases, with 12 bases between the two germline ends. This CDR3 is built from 12 residues. Germline V CDR1 and CDR2: DFQATT, SNEGSKA (reference sequence). This CDR3 is CSAWGGSQPQHF. The CDR3 coding sequence is TGCAGTGCCTGGGGAGGGAGTCAGCCCCAGCATTTT.

This clonotype was recorded many times. This chain joins TRBV7-2 and TRBJ1-6; no reliable D call. The CDR3 consists of 15 residues. Germline V gene lookup returns CDR1 SGHTA and CDR2 FQGNSA. Trimming pared 3 bases from V and 7 bases from J, leaving 13 bases between. CDR3 in DNA: TGTGCCAGCAGCTTCCAACCCAACAGCAATTCACCCCTCCACTTT. This codes for CASSFQPNSNSPLHF. Based on the CDR3 plus reference TRBV7-2 and TRBJ1-6, the full variable domain is GAGVSQSPSNKVTEKGKDVELRCDPISGHTALYWYRQSLGQGLEFLIYFQGNSAPDKSGLPSDRFSAERTGGSVSTLTIQRTQQEDSAVYLCASSFQPNSNSPLHFGNGTRLTVT.

This clonotype was seen a few times. The J gene is TRBJ1-2, the V gene TRBV5-8, with D perhaps matching TRBD1 (6 bases). The ends were cut back, 2 bases at V and 0 bases at J, with 11 bases in the middle. CDR3 length: 15 amino acids. The V gene's germline CDR1 is SGHTS and CDR2 YDEGEE. In DNA form, the CDR3 reads TGTGCCAGCAGCTTTGACAGGCGGACTAACTATGGCTACACCTTC. It yields the protein CASSFDRRTNYGYTF.

The chain combines TRBV6-2 or TRBV6-3 with TRBJ2-6; a possible D gene is TRBD2 (5 bases). CDR3 length equals 16 residues. Between the trimmed V and J ends, which lost 5 bases and 0 bases, there was a span of 11 bases. Germline CDR1 and CDR2: MNHEY and SVGEGT. The DNA for the CDR3 is TGTGCCAGCAGTCCAGACTATCACTCTGGGGCCAACGTCCTGACTTTC. This codes for CASSPDYHSGANVLTF.

There are many counts of this clonotype. The genes are TRBV29-1 and TRBJ2-5, with a weak D call TRBD1 (5 bases). With 4 bases removed from V and 2 bases from J, the gap between germline ends came to 17 bases. Germline loops: CDR1 SQVTM, CDR2 ANQGSEA. This CDR3 region has 15 residues. The DNA of the CDR3 is TGCAGCGTTGTCCCCGCAGGGATTCTACAAGAGACCCAGTACTTC. The encoded protein is CSVVPAGILQETQYF.

This clonotype was counted many times. The rearrangement uses TRBV28 and TRBJ2-1, with D perhaps matching TRBD2 (6 bases). Germline V CDR1 and CDR2: MDHEN, SYDVKM. This CDR3 spans 15 amino acids. Between the trimmed V and J ends, which lost 11 bases and 4 bases, there was a span of 21 bases. CDR3 residues: CASLGTSRLYNEQFF. In DNA form, the CDR3 reads TGTGCCTCCCTCGGAACTAGCCGACTTTACAATGAGCAGTTCTTC.

The chain links TRBV7-9 to TRBJ1-1, with D possibly matching TRBD1 (6 bases). V lost 5 bases to trimming and J lost 0 bases, with 22 bases between them. This CDR3 is 18 amino acids long. Germline V lookup: CDR1 SEHNR, CDR2 FQNEAQ (reference sequence). The CDR3 DNA is TGTGCCAGCAGCCCTGTGGGGCTAAACAGGGTGTTGAACACTGAAGCTTTCTTT. It encodes CASSPVGLNRVLNTEAFF.

V is TRBV11-2 and J is TRBJ2-1; 11 bases match TRBD2. The V and J ends lost 4 bases and 8 bases, in that order; junction bases with no gene match: 7. This CDR3 spans 15 amino acids. Germline V lookup: CDR1 SGHAT, CDR2 FQNNGV. CDR3 coding DNA: TGTGCCAGCAGCTCGATAGCGGGGGGGCCGTATGAGCAGTTCTTC. This translates into CASSSIAGGPYEQFF.

This chain connects TRBV20-1 to TRBJ2-1; TRBD1 is a possible D gene (6 bases). CDR1 is DFQATT and CDR2 is SNEGSKA in the germline V gene (reference sequence). The V end lost 1 base, the J end lost 5 bases, and 21 bases lay between the germline ends. The CDR3 is 17 amino acids. DNA for the CDR3: TGCAGTGCTAGAGTTCTTTTACCGGGACACCCCAACAATGAGCAGTTCTTC. It yields the protein CSARVLLPGHPNNEQFF.

The rearrangement uses TRBV5-6 and TRBJ1-1; possible D gene TRBD1, 5 bases. The CDR3 consists of 16 residues. V was pared by 4 bases and J by 1 base, with 17 bases between. CDR1 is SGHDT, CDR2 YYEEEE, per germline. CDR3 in DNA: TGTGCCAGCAGCCCCCTCGGCAGGGAAACGAACACTGAAGCTTTCTTT. The encoded protein is CASSPLGRETNTEAFF.

With respect to this clonotype: A clone one base away is much larger, so this may be a read error. This chain joins TRBV2 and TRBJ2-1, with 14 bases lining up with TRBD2. The J call may be in error: the DNA end matches TRBJ2-7 better. CDR1 is SNHLY, CDR2 FYNNEI, per germline. The CDR3 covers 17 residues. The CDR3 nucleotides read TGTGCCAGCAGGCCCAGACTAGCGGGGGGGCCCTACAATGAGCAGTACTTC. It codes for CASRPRLAGGPYNEQYF.

Remarks on this clonotype: This may be a read error: a much more frequent sequence differs by one nucleotide. The chain carries TRBV7-2 and TRBJ1-5, with a possible D match to TRBD1 (5 bases). The CDR3 has 15 residues. V was pared by 5 bases and J by 6 bases, with 17 bases between. Germline-derived CDR1 and CDR2 are SGHTA and FQGNSA. The CDR3 region has the DNA TGTGCCAGCAGCCCCCAGTTCGGGAGGGGTCAGCCCCAGCATTTT. Its translation: CASSPQFGRGQPQHF.

The chain has TRBV18 and TRBJ1-2, with D possibly matching TRBD1 (6 bases). The CDR3 totals 14 residues. V dropped 2 bases and J dropped 8 bases, with 15 bases sitting between them. In germline, CDR1 is KGHSH, CDR2 LQKENI. The CDR3 DNA follows: TGTGCCAGCTCACCATCGACAGGCACCTGGGGCTACACCTTC. This gives the protein CASSPSTGTWGYTF.

This clonotype was seen ten or more times. The gene calls are TRBV12-3 or TRBV12-4 and TRBJ1-5; D call uncertain. The CDR3 has 12 amino acids. Trimming left V 6 bases short and J 4 bases short, with 7 bases between. CDR3 DNA sequence: TGTGCCAGCAGCATCCCAAATCAGCCCCAGCATTTT. Translation: CASSIPNQPQHF.

Worth noting for this clonotype: Compared with germline, one end of the junction differs, possibly owing to a read error. The rearrangement uses TRBV5-1 and TRBJ2-6; D possibly corresponds to TRBD1 (5 bases). Germline CDR1 and CDR2: SGHRS and YFSETQ. This CDR3 spans 18 amino acids. This chain's CDR3 is CASSLLPQGSSGANVRTF. The CDR3, as DNA: TGCGCCAGCAGCTTGCTCCCTCAAGGCAGCTCTGGGGCCAACGTCCGGACTTTC. Supplemented by reference TRBV5-1 and TRBJ2-6, the full variable domain reads KAGVTQTPRYLIKTRGQQVTLSCSPISGHRSVSWYQQTPGQGLQFLFEYFSETQRNKGNFPGRFSGRQFSNSRSEMNVSTLELGDSALYLCASSLLPQGSSGANVRTFGAGSRLTVL.

CDR3 residues: CASSTTSGSNTGELFF. CDR3 coding DNA: TGTGCCAGCAGTACTACTAGCGGTTCGAACACCGGGGAGCTGTTTTTT. The rearrangement joins TRBV6-6 to TRBJ2-2, with TRBD2 matching over 8 bases. Per germline, CDR1 MNHNY and CDR2 SVGAGI (reference sequence). Losses at the gene ends were 5 bases for V and 0 bases for J; bases not matched to a gene: 5. The CDR3 runs 16 residues.

The count of this clonotype is one. The J gene is TRBJ2-7, the V gene TRBV3-1; the D gene is possibly TRBD2 (6 bases). There are 15 residues in the CDR3. Germline V gene lookup returns CDR1 LGHDT and CDR2 YNNKEL (reference sequence). V shed 4 bases and J shed 7 bases, with 20 bases lying between them. The CDR3 protein is CASSRGGGLYNEQYF. CDR3 in DNA: TGTGCCAGCAGCCGCGGTGGGGGGTTATACAATGAGCAGTACTTC.

The chain joins TRBV5-4 to TRBJ2-5, with 9 bases lining up with TRBD2. The CDR3 runs 16 residues. With V trimmed by 0 bases and J by 11 bases, 14 bases remained unmatched. The germline V gene has CDR1 SGHNT and CDR2 YYREEE (reference sequence). CDR3 in DNA: TGTGCCAGCAGCTTGGAAGGGGTAGCGGGGGTGGTTGAGCAGTACTTC. It yields the protein CASSLEGVAGVVEQYF.